The 14 T cell receptor beta chains below were found in one sample sequenced in a study of identical twins. TCRdb passed the 5' RACE reads through MiXCR, listing each CDR3 protein once. The data show 1.5 million to 2 million distinct CDR3 sequences, about 32% seen once. The specimen was cord blood. These receptors originate from a newborn girl in good health.

The chain is built from TRBV29-1 and TRBJ2-1; 9 nucleotides align to TRBD2. Per the germline V gene, CDR1 is SQVTM and CDR2 is ANQGSEA. J lost 0 bases, V lost 6 bases, and 12 bases had no gene match. This CDR3 contains 17 residues. This CDR3 reads CSVPLMGGGASYNEQFF. The CDR3 nucleotides read TGCAGCGTCCCCCTGATGGGCGGGGGGGCCTCCTACAATGAGCAGTTCTTC.

A few counts support this clonotype. In nucleotides, the CDR3 is TGTGCCAGCAGCTTCTCCACAAATCAGCCCCAGCATTTT. It translates to CASSFSTNQPQHF. The chain couples TRBV3-1 to TRBJ1-5; the D is unclear. CDR1 LGHDT and CDR2 YNNKEL come from the germline V gene (reference sequence). V was shortened by 5 bases and J by 4 bases, with 9 bases between the two germline ends. The CDR3 is 13 residues long.

J is TRBJ2-1 and V is TRBV30, with 7 nucleotides matching TRBD1. V lost 0 bases, J lost 4 bases, and 0 bases stayed unmatched. The CDR3 runs to 13 residues. CDR1 and CDR2 from the germline V gene are GTSNPN and SVGIG (reference sequence). CDR3 bases: TGTGCCTGGAGTGTGGACAGGTACAATGAGCAGTTCTTC. Residues: CAWSVDRYNEQFF.

This clonotype turned up a few times. V is TRBV28 and J is TRBJ1-5; TRBD1 matches 7 bases. Germline V lookup: CDR1 MDHEN, CDR2 SYDVKM. J gave up 2 bases and V 2 bases, and 6 bases lay outside the gene matches. The CDR3 loop spans 16 amino acids. DNA for the CDR3: TGTGCCAGCAGTTTACGGACAGGTTCCCGCAATCAGCCCCAGCATTTT. This sequence encodes CASSLRTGSRNQPQHF.

The chain links TRBV30 to TRBJ2-6, with 8 bases fitting TRBD1. Germline CDR1 is GTSNPN and CDR2 is SVGIG (reference sequence). With V trimmed by 3 bases and J by 2 bases, 3 bases remained unmatched. The CDR3 is made up of 15 amino acids. For the CDR3, the DNA is TGTGCCTGGAGCCCGGACAGGGCTGGGGCCAACGTCCTGACTTTC. The encoded protein is CAWSPDRAGANVLTF. The whole variable domain, remainder taken from reference TRBV30 and TRBJ2-6, is SQTIHQWPATLVQPVGSPLSLECTVEGTSNPNLYWYRQAAGRGLQLLFYSVGIGQISSEVPQNLSASRPQDRQFILSSKKLLLSDSGFYLCAWSPDRAGANVLTFGAGSRLTVL.

The chain recombines TRBV6-5 with TRBJ2-7; TRBD2 agrees at 7 bases. Germline values: CDR1 MNHEY, CDR2 SVGAGI. CDR3 length equals 18 residues. V dropped 0 bases and J dropped 7; count of bases not matched to a gene: 18. The CDR3 spells CASSYSPKRGLSYNEQYF. CDR3 sequence (DNA): TGTGCCAGCAGTTACTCGCCTAAGCGGGGTCTCTCCTACAATGAGCAGTACTTC.

This clonotype has more than one count but fewer than ten. The chain uses TRBV12-3 or TRBV12-4 and TRBJ2-3; D remains ambiguous. This CDR3 contains 13 residues. V was clipped by 6 bases and J by 0 bases, with 7 bases between them. The CDR3 is CASRSPSTDTQYF. CDR3 nucleotides: TGTGCCAGCAGATCGCCAAGCACAGATACGCAGTATTTT.

The table lists this clonotype with many counts. An end of the junction differs from the germline gene, which may be a read error. The chain carries TRBV9 and TRBJ1-2; 11 positions match TRBD1. Germline CDR1 reads SGDLS; CDR2 reads YYNGEE. CDR3 length equals 12 residues. CDR3 nucleotide sequence: TGCGCCAGCAGCCGGACAGGGGGCGGCTACACCTTC. Encoded protein: CASSRTGGGYTF. The full variable domain, in which reference TRBV9 and TRBJ1-2 provide the parts outside the CDR3, is DSGVTQTPKHLITATGQRVTLRCSPRSGDLSVYWYQQSLDQGLQFLIQYYNGEERAKGNILERFSAQQFPDLHSELNLSSLELGDSALYFCASSRTGGGYTFGSGTRLTVV.

This chain connects TRBV11-1 to TRBJ2-4; TRBD2 aligns across 12 bases. CDR1 SGHAT and CDR2 FQDESV come from the germline V gene (reference sequence). The CDR3 is made up of 21 amino acids. J was trimmed by 0 bases and V by 1 base; bases with no gene match: 13. The CDR3 region has the DNA TGTGCCAGCAGCTTAGGTTTCCCTAGACTAGCGGGGGCCATAGCCAAAAACATTCAGTACTTC. It specifies CASSLGFPRLAGAIAKNIQYF.

In its sample, this clonotype was seen a few times. The chain combines TRBV6-5 with TRBJ2-3, with TRBD2 matching over 12 bases. In germline, CDR1 is MNHEY, CDR2 SVGAGI. The CDR3 contains 15 residues. V lost 4 bases to trimming and J lost 5 bases; unmatched junction nucleotides: 4. The CDR3 region has the DNA TGTGCCAGCAGTTCCACGGGACTAGCGGGAGATACGCAGTATTTT. This sequence encodes CASSSTGLAGDTQYF.

This chain connects TRBV30 to TRBJ2-1, with D possibly TRBD2 on 6 matching bases. V lost 2 bases, J lost 2 bases, and 10 bases lay in between. The CDR3 runs 14 residues. Germline V lookup: CDR1 GTSNPN, CDR2 SVGIG (reference sequence). The CDR3 here is CAWSPSVTYNEQFF. The DNA of the CDR3 is TGTGCCTGGAGTCCTAGCGTAACCTACAATGAGCAGTTCTTC.

This clonotype has a handful of counts. V is TRBV20-1 and J is TRBJ1-6, with a tentative D call TRBD1 (5 bases). CDR3 length: 13 residues. V lost 3 bases, J lost 7 bases, and 10 bases lay in between. The germline CDR1 and CDR2 sequences are DFQATT and SNEGSKA (reference sequence). The CDR3 nucleotides read TGCAGTGCTAGGACAGAGGGGAATTCACCCCTCCACTTT. Translation: CSARTEGNSPLHF.

In this sample, this clonotype turned up a few times. This chain joins TRBV5-5 and TRBJ2-1; D may be TRBD1 (5 bases). Trimming shortened V by 2 bases and J by 5 bases, and 8 bases separated the two germline ends. CDR3 length: 13 residues. Per the germline V gene, CDR1 is SGHKS and CDR2 is YYEKEE (reference sequence). The CDR3 is CASSLLDNNEQFF. CDR3 nucleotide sequence: TGTGCCAGCAGCTTACTGGACAACAATGAGCAGTTCTTC.

The V gene is TRBV7-2, the J gene TRBJ1-2; the D is unclear. The CDR3 length is 14 residues. The V gene lost 5 bases and the J gene lost 0 bases, with 10 bases spanning the gap. In germline, CDR1 is SGHTA, CDR2 FQGNSA. CDR3 region: CASSIDRANYGYTF. In DNA form, the CDR3 reads TGTGCCAGCAGCATAGACCGAGCTAACTATGGCTACACCTTC. The full variable domain, in which reference TRBV7-2 and TRBJ1-2 provide the parts outside the CDR3, is GAGVSQSPSNKVTEKGKDVELRCDPISGHTALYWYRQSLGQGLEFLIYFQGNSAPDKSGLPSDRFSAERTGGSVSTLTIQRTQQEDSAVYLCASSIDRANYGYTFGSGTRLTVV.